These 20 T cell receptor beta chains were sequenced from one sample in a study of HIV-infected patients and healthy controls. 450 to 600 ng RNA was reverse transcribed with alpha and beta constant-region primers. Each of the alpha and beta chains got its own library through chain-specific third strand synthesis with indices. TCRdb re-called the 5' RACE reads with MiXCR, one entry per CDR3 protein. The sample carries roughly 4,200 distinct CDR3 sequences, about an eighth recorded once. All unsorted peripheral T cells were captured because whole blood was used without fractionation. Sample: blood, taken before antiretroviral therapy. Source of these receptors: an adult with HIV infection.

Judged by abundance, this clonotype is medium-sized (0.01 to 0.1%). The CDR3: CASSILGYQETQYF. The CDR3 DNA sequence: TGTGCCAGTAGTATATTAGGGTACCAAGAGACCCAGTACTTC. V is TRBV19 and J is TRBJ2-5; D is unresolved. Trimming pared 2 bases from V and 0 bases from J, leaving 7 bases between. The CDR3 has 14 residues. CDR1 and CDR2 from the germline V gene are LNHDA and SQIVND (reference sequence).

About this clonotype: This clone may be a read error of a much larger clone one base away. The chain employs TRBV13 and TRBJ2-4; 9 bases are shared with TRBD2. The CDR3 is 15 residues long. Germline CDR1 PRHDT, CDR2 FYEKMQ (reference sequence). With 6 bases clipped from V and 4 bases from J, the junction kept 7 bases outside the gene matches. The CDR3 sequence is CASRSGLAWKNIQYF. CDR3 sequence (DNA): TGTGCCAGCAGATCAGGACTAGCGTGGAAAAACATTCAGTACTTC.

This clonotype is judged medium-sized. The V call is TRBV7-2, the J call TRBJ1-4; D unclear. The CDR3 spans 15 residues. The germline V and J ends were trimmed by 5 bases and 5 bases, with 15 bases remaining between them. Germline CDR1 and CDR2: SGHTA and FQGNSA. The DNA for the CDR3 is TGTGCCAGCAGCCTATACCGAGGCAGCAATGAAAAACTGTTTTTT. Translated: CASSLYRGSNEKLFF.

This clonotype was observed many times. The chain employs TRBV29-1 and TRBJ2-1; TRBD2 agrees at 8 bases. Germline CDR1 is SQVTM and CDR2 is ANQGSEA. The CDR3 has 16 residues. Germline trimming cut 6 bases from V and 7 bases from J; bases unmatched to any gene: 17. DNA for the CDR3: TGCAGCGTCGAGGGAAGCGGGAGATCCCCACCTAATGAGCAGTTCTTC. It codes for CSVEGSGRSPPNEQFF.

By share of the sample, this clonotype is medium-sized. This chain uses TRBV19 with TRBJ2-1; D call uncertain. Trimming left V 0 bases short and J 11 bases short, with 5 bases between. From germline, CDR1 is LNHDA and CDR2 SQIVND (reference sequence). The CDR3 length is 11 residues. CDR3 sequence reads: CASSIDLKQFF. CDR3 coding DNA: TGTGCCAGTAGTATAGATCTGAAGCAGTTCTTC.

Sample share makes this clonotype large. The V and J genes are TRBV2 and TRBJ1-1; D is uncertain. V dropped 0 bases and J dropped 7 bases, with 3 bases sitting between them. This CDR3 has 11 amino acids. Germline values: CDR1 SNHLY, CDR2 FYNNEI. Written as DNA, the CDR3 is TGTGCCAGCAGTGAAGCTCTTGAAGCTTTCTTT. It yields the protein CASSEALEAFF.

This clonotype counts as medium-sized. The V and J genes are TRBV7-2 and TRBJ1-2; weak D call: TRBD1 (5 bases). Germline-derived CDR1 and CDR2 are SGHTA and FQGNSA. The CDR3 is made up of 13 amino acids. Between the trimmed V and J ends, which lost 3 bases and 4 bases, there was a span of 9 bases. DNA of the CDR3: TGTGCCAGCAGCTTGCAGGGAAGCTATGGCTACACCTTC. Protein sequence: CASSLQGSYGYTF.

Within the sample, this clonotype is medium-sized (0.01 to 0.1%). The chain carries TRBV6-1 and TRBJ2-7; TRBD1 matches at 9 bases. This CDR3 contains 14 residues. The germline gives CDR1 MNHNS, CDR2 SASEGT. The trim removed 8 bases at V and 1 base at J, leaving 6 bases unmatched. The CDR3 nucleotides read TGTGCCAGCTGCCGGGACAGGGTTTCCTACGAGCAGTACTTC. As protein: CASCRDRVSYEQYF.

This clonotype was seen ten or more times. The chain couples TRBV24-1 to TRBJ2-1; 8 nucleotides align to TRBD2. The V and J ends lost 7 bases and 9 bases, in that order; junction bases with no gene match: 10. This CDR3 is 14 amino acids long. CDR1 and CDR2 (germline): KGHDR, SFDVKD. The CDR3 loop reads CATRGAGEQSEQFF. CDR3 nucleotide sequence: TGTGCCACCAGGGGAGCGGGAGAACAAAGTGAGCAGTTCTTC.

In its sample, this clonotype is medium-sized. The CDR3 DNA is TGTGCCAGCAGCAAACCCAGGGGACTAGCGGGCCCCTACAATGAGCAGTTCTTC. This encodes CASSKPRGLAGPYNEQFF. The chain has TRBV7-2 and TRBJ2-1; 12 positions match TRBD2. Germline V gene lookup returns CDR1 SGHTA and CDR2 FQGNSA. The CDR3 contains 18 residues. Losses at the gene ends were 5 bases for V and 2 bases for J; bases not matched to a gene: 10. The full variable domain, its missing parts supplied by reference TRBV7-2 and TRBJ2-1, is GAGVSQSPSNKVTEKGKDVELRCDPISGHTALYWYRQSLGQGLEFLIYFQGNSAPDKSGLPSDRFSAERTGGSVSTLTIQRTQQEDSAVYLCASSKPRGLAGPYNEQFFGPGTRLTVL.

This clonotype rates as medium-sized (0.01 to 0.1%). The rearrangement links TRBV5-1 to TRBJ2-5, with D perhaps TRBD2 (6 bases). This CDR3 is built from 13 residues. Between the trimmed V and J ends, which lost 4 bases and 1 base, there was a span of 8 bases. In germline, CDR1 is SGHRS, CDR2 YFSETQ. The CDR3 region has the DNA TGCGCCAGCAGCCCCGGGGGCCAAGAGACCCAGTACTTC. Translated: CASSPGGQETQYF.

This clonotype has a count of ten or more. The rearrangement joins TRBV7-2 to TRBJ1-2; D gene ambiguous. Per germline, CDR1 SGHTA and CDR2 FQGNSA. This CDR3 spans 14 amino acids. Trimming removed 1 base from V and 1 base from J, with 7 bases in between. CDR3 in DNA: TGTGCCAGCAGCTTAGGGCCAGATAACTATGGCTACACCTTC. Amino acid sequence: CASSLGPDNYGYTF.

This clonotype was detected only once. Sequence at one end of the junction differs from germline and may be a read error. The CDR3 DNA sequence: TGTGACAGTAGTCTTCGGGCTAGCGGGTACAATGAGCAGTTCTTC. Protein sequence: CDSSLRASGYNEQFF. The chain has TRBV19 and TRBJ2-1, with 8 bases lining up with TRBD2. The CDR3 length is 15 residues. The germline V gene encodes CDR1 LNHDA and CDR2 SQIVND (reference sequence).

V usage is TRBV4-3 and J usage is TRBJ2-6; D may correspond to TRBD1 or TRBD2 (5 bases each). Germline lookup yields CDR1 LGHNA and CDR2 YSLEER. The CDR3 runs 16 residues. V lost 8 bases to trimming and J lost 0 bases, with 14 bases between them. CDR3 in amino acids: CASRGTANSGANVLTF. The CDR3 DNA reads TGCGCCAGCCGAGGGACCGCAAACTCTGGGGCCAACGTCCTGACTTTC.

By share, this clonotype ranks as medium-sized (0.01 to 0.1%). The chain combines TRBV12-3 or TRBV12-4 with TRBJ1-2, with TRBD1 matching over 7 bases. This CDR3 contains 13 residues. The V and J ends lost 7 bases and 3 bases, in that order; junction bases with no gene match: 5. The CDR3 sequence is CASTRDSDYGYTF. CDR3 coding DNA: TGTGCCAGCACCCGGGACAGCGACTATGGCTACACCTTC.

This clonotype is medium-sized. This rearrangement joins TRBV29-1 to TRBJ1-2, with TRBD1 identical over 8 bases. V trimming: 5 bases; J trimming: 4 bases; junction bases outside the gene matches: 9. The CDR3 is 14 amino acids. Germline V gene data show CDR1 as SQVTM and CDR2 as ANQGSEA. CDR3 amino acids: CSVNPGGAGYGYTF. The CDR3 DNA is TGCAGCGTTAATCCAGGGGGCGCAGGCTATGGCTACACCTTC.

This clonotype came up a few times. J is TRBJ2-3 and V is TRBV25-1, with a possible D match to TRBD1 (6 bases). V gave up 4 bases and J gave up 4 bases, with 12 bases separating them. This CDR3 region has 14 residues. Germline V CDR1 and CDR2: MGHDK, SYGVNS. CDR3 DNA sequence: TGTGCCAGCAGTGCGTTCCAGGGGTCAGATACGCAGTATTTT. It specifies CASSAFQGSDTQYF.

Sample share makes this clonotype medium-sized. The chain recombines TRBV12-3 or TRBV12-4 with TRBJ2-7; 7 bases map to TRBD1. V trimming: 3 bases; J trimming: 3 bases; junction bases outside the gene matches: 2. This CDR3 region has 13 residues. CDR3 residues: CASSLGQHYEQYF. The CDR3 region has the DNA TGTGCCAGCAGTTTGGGACAGCACTACGAGCAGTACTTC.

Only a few counts were recorded for this clonotype. The chain uses TRBV6-5 and TRBJ2-7; 14 nucleotides match TRBD2. V shed 6 bases, J shed 7 bases, and the junction held 8 bases outside the gene matches. CDR3 length: 15 residues. Germline lookup yields CDR1 MNHEY and CDR2 SVGAGI. DNA for the CDR3: TGTGCCAGCAGAATTGGACTAGCGGGGGGCGGAGAGCAGTACTTC. As protein: CASRIGLAGGGEQYF.

This clonotype was counted ten times or more. The CDR3 sequence: CASKTSGRSETQYF. The CDR3 DNA is TGTGCCAGTAAGACTAGCGGGAGGTCGGAGACCCAGTACTTC. V and J are TRBV19 and TRBJ2-5; 13 bases match TRBD2. The germline CDR1 and CDR2 sequences are LNHDA and SQIVND (reference sequence). The V gene end was trimmed by 7 bases and the J gene end by 5 bases; junction bases not matched to a gene: 4. There are 14 residues in the CDR3.